This record concerns one TCR beta chain sequence. Its antigen remains unknown. Primers: 60 Vbeta forward and 13 Jbeta reverse. Only in-frame clones appear in the TCRdb table, and some are missing; sequencing was by immunoSEQ multiplex PCR. Of 95,000 to 120,000 clones in the sample, 82% were seen once. These data are taken from a study of cytomegalovirus exposure and HLA in healthy donors. Overall study context: Within an early data release were around 80 million unique TCRs drawn from HLA-typed donors. General study findings and limits: Sequencing had likely introduced a cluster of highly shared sequence variants as an artifact.

From germline, CDR1 is MNHNS and CDR2 SASEGT. The CDR3 is 12 residues long. The ends were cut back, 11 bases at V and 0 bases at J, with 8 bases in the middle. The clonotype originates from a woman aged 18-29 years in good health and CMV-seronegative. V is TRBV6-1 and J is TRBJ1-5; TRBD1 might be the D (6 bases). Sequencing was carried out using PBMCs. In DNA, the CDR3 is TGTGCCGGGGGCCATAGCAATCAGCCCCAGCATTTT. It specifies CAGGHSNQPQHF.